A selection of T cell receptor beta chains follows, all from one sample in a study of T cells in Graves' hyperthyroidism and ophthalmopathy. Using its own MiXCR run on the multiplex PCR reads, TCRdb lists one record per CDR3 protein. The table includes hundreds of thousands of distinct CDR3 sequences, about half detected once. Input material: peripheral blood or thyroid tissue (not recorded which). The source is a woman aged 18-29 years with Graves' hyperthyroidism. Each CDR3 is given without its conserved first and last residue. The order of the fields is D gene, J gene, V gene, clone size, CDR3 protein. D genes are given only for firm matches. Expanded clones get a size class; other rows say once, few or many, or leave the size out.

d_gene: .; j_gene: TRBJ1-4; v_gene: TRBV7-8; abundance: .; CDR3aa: ASSLSLGAEKLF
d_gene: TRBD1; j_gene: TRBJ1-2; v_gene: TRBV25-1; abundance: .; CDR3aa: AGSYSGQGGYGYT
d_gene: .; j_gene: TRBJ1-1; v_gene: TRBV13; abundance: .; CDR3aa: ASSSKSGVHTEAF
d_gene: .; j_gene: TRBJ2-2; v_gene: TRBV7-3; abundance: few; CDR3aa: ASSYVSGAGELF
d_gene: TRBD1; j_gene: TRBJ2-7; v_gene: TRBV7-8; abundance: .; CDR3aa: ASSQQDRVDERY
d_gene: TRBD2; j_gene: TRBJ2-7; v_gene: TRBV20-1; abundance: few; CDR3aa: SATQSSGTSGTLQY
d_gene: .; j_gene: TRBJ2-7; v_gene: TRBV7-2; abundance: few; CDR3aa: ASSTGIPYEQY
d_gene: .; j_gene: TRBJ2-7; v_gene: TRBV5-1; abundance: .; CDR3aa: ASSLETSHSSYEQY
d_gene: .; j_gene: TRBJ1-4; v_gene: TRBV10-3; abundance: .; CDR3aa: AISDQEGEKLF
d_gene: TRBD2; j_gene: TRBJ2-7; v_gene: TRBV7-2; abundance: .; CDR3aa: ASSPRRAESGRANYEQY